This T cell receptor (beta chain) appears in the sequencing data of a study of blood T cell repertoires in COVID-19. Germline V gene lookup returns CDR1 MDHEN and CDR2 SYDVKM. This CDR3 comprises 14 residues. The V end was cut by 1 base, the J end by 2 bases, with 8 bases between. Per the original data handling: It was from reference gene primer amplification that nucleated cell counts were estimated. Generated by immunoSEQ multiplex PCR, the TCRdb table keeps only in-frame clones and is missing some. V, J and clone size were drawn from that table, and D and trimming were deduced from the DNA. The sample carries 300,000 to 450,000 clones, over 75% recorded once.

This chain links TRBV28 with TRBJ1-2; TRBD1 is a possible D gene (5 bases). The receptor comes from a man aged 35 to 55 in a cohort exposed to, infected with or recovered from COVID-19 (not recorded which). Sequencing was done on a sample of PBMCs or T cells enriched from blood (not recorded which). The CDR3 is CASSLSGRNYGYTF. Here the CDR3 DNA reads TGTGCCAGCAGTTTATCAGGGAGGAACTATGGCTACACCTTC.